The 17 T cell receptor beta chains below were found in one sample sequenced in a study of blood T cell repertoires in COVID-19. Produced via immunoSEQ multiplex PCR; TCRdb's table is partial and in-frame only. The sample carries about 100,000 clones, about 75% recorded once. The sequenced material came from peripheral blood. These receptors were obtained from an elderly man with acute or convalescent COVID-19.

The J gene is TRBJ2-2, the V gene TRBV18, with a tentative D call TRBD2 (5 bases). V was clipped by 1 base and J by 1 base, with 10 bases between them. Germline V CDR1 and CDR2: KGHSH, LQKENI. CDR3 size: 16 residues. This CDR3 reads CASSPQRAENTGELFF. The CDR3 DNA sequence: TGTGCCAGCTCACCACAGCGAGCGGAGAACACCGGGGAGCTGTTTTTT.

This clone was counted only a few times. The J gene is TRBJ2-7, the V gene TRBV4-1, with D unresolved. Germline V lookup: CDR1 MGHRA, CDR2 YSYEKL. V was cut by 0 bases and J by 5 bases, with 20 bases left in between. The length of the CDR3 is 17 residues. Here the CDR3 DNA reads TGCGCCAGCAGCCAAGATTTAATCAGGCTTTTGTTCAACGAGCAGTACTTC. Translated: CASSQDLIRLLFNEQYF.

In this sample, this clone turned up once. The rearrangement uses TRBV2 and TRBJ2-7; 8 bases map to TRBD2. The trim removed 0 bases at V and 2 bases at J, leaving 9 bases unmatched. This CDR3 comprises 17 residues. CDR1 is SNHLY, CDR2 FYNNEI, per germline. The CDR3 bases are TGTGCCAGCAGTGAAGCGCGCACTAGCGGACCACCCTACGAGCAGTACTTC. It translates to CASSEARTSGPPYEQYF.

This chain uses TRBV19 with TRBJ1-5; D is uncertain. This CDR3 spans 13 amino acids. Trimming took off 3 bases at V and 5 bases at J, with 8 bases between the two ends. Germline-derived CDR1 and CDR2 are LNHDA and SQIVND (reference sequence). The DNA of the CDR3 is TGTGCCAGTAGTATGACTGAGTATCAGCCCCAGCATTTT. Translated: CASSMTEYQPQHF.

The V gene is TRBV11-2, the J gene TRBJ2-1, with TRBD2 matching 10 bases. J was trimmed by 8 bases and V by 2 bases; bases with no gene match: 0. The length of the CDR3 is 13 residues. Germline V lookup: CDR1 SGHAT, CDR2 FQNNGV. The CDR3, as DNA: TGTGCCAGCAGCTTACTAGCGGGAGATGAGCAGTTCTTC. This codes for CASSLLAGDEQFF.

In DNA form, the CDR3 reads TGTGCCAGCAGCTCAGGATCCATGACCTGGGCTGGGGCCAACGTCCTGACTTTC. This codes for CASSSGSMTWAGANVLTF. The chain has TRBV5-4 and TRBJ2-6; D is uncertain. Trimming shortened V by 3 bases and J by 2 bases, and 18 bases separated the two germline ends. Germline lookup yields CDR1 SGHNT and CDR2 YYREEE (reference sequence). The CDR3 contains 18 residues.

CDR3 bases: TGCGCCAGCAGCCTACAAACCGGGTACGAGCAGTACTTC. Its protein product is CASSLQTGYEQYF. The V call is TRBV4-3, the J call TRBJ2-7; no firm D call. The CDR3 consists of 13 residues. CDR1 and CDR2 from the germline V gene are LGHNA and YSLEER. The germline V and J ends were trimmed by 4 bases and 4 bases, with 11 bases remaining between them.

The CDR3 nucleotides read TGTGCCAGCAGCTTAGGGAGGCAAGAGACCCAGTACTTC. This translates into CASSLGRQETQYF. The chain couples TRBV11-3 to TRBJ2-5; TRBD2 might be the D (5 bases). The CDR3 is 13 residues long. Germline CDR1 SGHNT, CDR2 YENEEA. Trimming took 1 base from V and 2 from J, leaving 5 bases between them.

The rearrangement joins TRBV28 to TRBJ1-2; 11 bases are a match to TRBD1. Germline values: CDR1 MDHEN, CDR2 SYDVKM. The length of the CDR3 is 14 residues. J lost 8 bases, V lost 7 bases, and 9 bases had no gene match. CDR3 residues: CASTRRGQGVGYTF. The CDR3 bases are TGTGCCAGCACTCGACGGGGACAGGGGGTAGGCTACACCTTC.

In this sample, this clone turned up a few times. This rearrangement joins TRBV6-2 or TRBV6-3 to TRBJ2-1, with 8 bases aligning to TRBD2. The V gene's germline CDR1 is MNHEY and CDR2 SVGEGT. This CDR3 spans 13 amino acids. With 0 bases clipped from V and 10 bases from J, the junction kept 2 bases outside the gene matches. This chain's CDR3 is CASSYSRLAEQFF. Here the CDR3 DNA reads TGTGCCAGCAGTTACTCGAGACTAGCGGAGCAGTTCTTC.

J is TRBJ2-3 and V is TRBV6-5, with D possibly TRBD2 on 6 matching bases. The CDR3 has 15 amino acids. Trimming took off 6 bases at V and 5 bases at J, with 18 bases between the two ends. The germline V gene has CDR1 MNHEY and CDR2 SVGAGI. CDR3 protein: CASRAGSKLGDTQYF. Written as DNA, the CDR3 is TGTGCCAGCAGGGCGGGGTCGAAACTAGGAGATACGCAGTATTTT.

The chain carries TRBV7-6 and TRBJ2-3; 10 bases match TRBD1. The ends lost 4 bases at V and 2 bases at J; junction bases unmatched: 15. Germline V gene data show CDR1 as SGHVS and CDR2 as FNYEAQ. The length of the CDR3 is 19 residues. CDR3 region: CASSSPRDRGGLTTDTQYF. The CDR3 DNA reads as TGTGCCAGCAGCTCCCCGCGGGACAGGGGTGGCTTGACCACAGATACGCAGTATTTT.

The V gene is TRBV4-1, the J gene TRBJ1-6; the D is unclear. Germline CDR1 and CDR2: MGHRA and YSYEKL. V shed 5 bases and J shed 5 bases, with 4 bases lying between them. The CDR3 contains 12 residues. In nucleotides, the CDR3 is TGCGCCAGCAGCTCTGATAATTCACCCCTCCACTTT. Translating it yields CASSSDNSPLHF.

The gene calls are TRBV10-2 and TRBJ2-7, with 8 bases lining up with TRBD2. V was pared by 5 bases and J by 3 bases, with 6 bases of the junction left unmatched. This CDR3 spans 14 amino acids. Germline CDR1 reads WSHSY; CDR2 reads SAAADI. CDR3 sequence (DNA): TGCGCCAGCAGTCATTCCGGGGGGGACTACGAGCAGTACTTC. It codes for CASSHSGGDYEQYF.

This clone was detected once. The rearrangement joins TRBV24-1 to TRBJ2-1; TRBD1 agrees at 8 bases. CDR1 KGHDR and CDR2 SFDVKD come from the germline V gene. V lost 5 bases, J lost 0 bases, and 2 bases stayed unmatched. The CDR3 contains 15 residues. The DNA of the CDR3 is TGTGCCACCAGTGGAGGGACAGGCTCCTACAATGAGCAGTTCTTC. This sequence encodes CATSGGTGSYNEQFF.

This clone has only a few counts. The rearrangement uses TRBV19 and TRBJ2-7, with a weak D call TRBD2 (6 bases). Germline V gives CDR1 LNHDA, CDR2 SQIVND (reference sequence). The V and J ends lost 7 bases and 5 bases respectively, with 12 bases between them. There are 12 residues in the CDR3. CDR3 nucleotide sequence: TGTGCCAGTAAAGGGAGGTCGGACGAGCAGTACTTC. Translating gives CASKGRSDEQYF.

The genes are TRBV18 and TRBJ2-3, with 8 nucleotides matching TRBD1. After removal of 4 bases from V and 5 bases from J, the junction contained 5 bases not matched to a gene. This CDR3 region has 14 residues. In germline, CDR1 is KGHSH, CDR2 LQKENI. The CDR3 DNA reads as TGTGCCAGCTCACGTACAGGGGGAAGAGATACGCAGTATTTT. It specifies CASSRTGGRDTQYF.